Listed here is a single T cell receptor beta chain. TCRdb re-called the 5' RACE reads through MiXCR, storing one row per CDR3 protein. This repertoire shows just under 550,000 distinct CDR3 sequences, 20% found once; its top ten account for around 12%. The data originate from a study of T-cell memory formation after mild COVID-19. For the study at large: TCR clusters mostly belonged to single donors.

The CDR3 consists of 20 residues. V lost 2 bases and J lost 4, with 24 bases in between. In germline, CDR1 is MNHNS, CDR2 SASEGT. The sequenced material came from PBMCs or a T cell subset sorted from them (not recorded which). The chain carries TRBV6-1 and TRBJ2-6; the D call may be TRBD1 or TRBD2 (6 bases each). This TCR came from an adult woman who had mild COVID-19 (a few samples of this study predate the infection). Cell type and time point are not known. Here the CDR3 reads CASSENGGRFGGTGANVLTF. CDR3 nucleotides: TGTGCCAGCAGTGAAAACGGGGGCAGATTTGGAGGGACCGGGGCCAACGTCCTGACTTTC.